This T cell receptor beta chain stems from a study of breast tumors, draining lymph nodes, adjacent tissues. Study results and limitations: That most tumor T cells come from lymph nodes remained unproven. Data fit most tumor T cells coming from lymph node, expanding in tumor. Luminal-like breast cancer showed significantly greater tumor-nontumor repertoire similarity than basal-like breast cancer did. Tumor TCR diversity was below lymph nodes but above nontumor tissue.

TCRdb reprocessed the multiplex PCR reads via MiXCR and lists one record per CDR3 protein. The sample has 16,000 or so distinct CDR3 sequences, just under 45% seen once. In the case of this clonotype: Its cognate antigen is unknown.

Germline values: CDR1 SQVTM, CDR2 ANQGSEA. V was clipped by 4 bases and J by 4 bases, with 8 bases between them. The CDR3 length is 13 residues. V usage is TRBV29-1 and J usage is TRBJ1-6; D ambiguous. The sample consisted of tumor-adjacent breast tissue. The origin of this receptor is a female donor with breast cancer. Some clones in this sample may be carry-over from other donors' samples. The CDR3 protein is CSVAFGYNSPLHF. In DNA form, the CDR3 reads TGCAGCGTTGCCTTTGGGTATAATTCACCCCTCCACTTT.